The text below deals with one T cell receptor (beta chain). No antigen is known for it. The repertoire was sequenced with immunoSEQ multiplex PCR; TCRdb's copy has only in-frame clones and lacks some. The profile shows about 82,000 clones, 80% to 95% of them singletons. This record comes from a study of OX40 agonist ivuxolimab in advanced cancers. The study's findings and limits: Clonal expansion was seen in CD4+ and CD8+ blood T cells by week 6 at 0.1 to 3.0 mg/kg. The study found that CD8+ T cells averaged more expanded clones than CD4+. The expanded peripheral T cells' antigen specificity was not determined.

The CDR3 spans 13 residues. Germline CDR1 is SGHAT and CDR2 is FQNNGV. V lost 8 bases and J 2 bases, leaving 13 bases between the germline ends. The sequences come from CD4+ or CD8+ T cells sorted from blood, collected in a trial of the OX40 agonist ivuxolimab. The V gene is TRBV11-2, the J gene TRBJ2-7; D assignment may be TRBD1 or TRBD2 (7 bases each). This clonotype originated in an adult with an advanced solid tumor such as melanoma, head and neck, liver or kidney cancer. The CDR3 DNA sequence: TGTGCCAGCCGGGGGGACAGAGCCTACGAGCAGTACTTC. It yields the protein CASRGDRAYEQYF.